Given below is one TCR beta chain in context. V dropped 1 base and J dropped 7 bases, with 17 bases sitting between them. This CDR3 contains 16 residues. Germline values: CDR1 LNHNV, CDR2 YYDKDF (reference sequence). Random-hexamer reverse transcription was applied to about 0.45 to 1 ug RNA. The TCR beta CDR3 was amplified by immunoSEQ multiplex PCR across 54 Vbeta, 13 Jbeta. From the immunoSEQ multiplex PCR reads, TCRdb called clonotypes with MiXCR, one entry per CDR3 protein. The sample shows about 150,000 distinct CDR3 sequences, around 95% of them seen only once. The data were obtained in a study of CD8 T cells in Susac syndrome. TEMRA cells were FACS-enriched, while CD8+ and CD4+ T cells were negatively isolated.

Sample: CD8+ T cells from PBMCs. This clonotype was sampled from a human donor with multiple sclerosis. The chain uses TRBV15 and TRBJ2-1; either TRBD1 or TRBD2 may supply D (5 bases each). Written as DNA, the CDR3 is TGTGCCACCAGCAGAGGGGAAGGGGAGTCCGTTAATGAGCAGTTCTTC. It codes for CATSRGEGESVNEQFF.